This TCR beta chain was observed in a study of T-cell reconstitution after alpha-beta-depleted transplantation in children. Preparation of the TCRbeta library involved a method that used unique molecular identifiers. Using its own MiXCR run on the PCR reads, TCRdb lists one record per CDR3 protein. Counted here are hundreds of thousands of distinct CDR3 sequences, 13% occurring once; the ten biggest clones make up around 4.5%. Trimming removed 7 bases at V and 4 bases at J, with 11 bases between. The CDR3 extends over 13 amino acids. The TCR comes from a human donor who donated a stem cell graft to a child with Fanconi anemia. This chain uses TRBV12-3 or TRBV12-4 with TRBJ1-5; possible D gene TRBD1, 5 bases. This specimen consisted of PBMCs, obtained from the stem cell graft. The CDR3, as DNA: TGTGCCAGCACAAGGGAGGGGAATCAGCCCCAGCATTTT. Residues: CASTREGNQPQHF.